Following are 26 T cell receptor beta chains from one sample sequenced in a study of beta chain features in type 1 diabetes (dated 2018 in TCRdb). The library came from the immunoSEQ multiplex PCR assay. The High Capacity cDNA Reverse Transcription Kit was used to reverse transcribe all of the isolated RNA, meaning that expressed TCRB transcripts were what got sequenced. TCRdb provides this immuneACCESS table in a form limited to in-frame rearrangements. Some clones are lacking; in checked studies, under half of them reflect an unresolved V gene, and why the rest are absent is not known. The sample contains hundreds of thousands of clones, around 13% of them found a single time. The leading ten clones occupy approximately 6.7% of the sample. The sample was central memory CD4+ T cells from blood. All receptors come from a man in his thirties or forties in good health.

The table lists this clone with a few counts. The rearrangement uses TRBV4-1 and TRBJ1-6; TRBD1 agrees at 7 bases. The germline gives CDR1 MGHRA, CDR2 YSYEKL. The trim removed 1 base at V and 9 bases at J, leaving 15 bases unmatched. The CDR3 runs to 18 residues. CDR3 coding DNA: TGCGCCAGCAGCCAAGGGGGGACCGGACAGGTTTTTAGTTCACCCCTCCACTTT. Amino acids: CASSQGGTGQVFSSPLHF.

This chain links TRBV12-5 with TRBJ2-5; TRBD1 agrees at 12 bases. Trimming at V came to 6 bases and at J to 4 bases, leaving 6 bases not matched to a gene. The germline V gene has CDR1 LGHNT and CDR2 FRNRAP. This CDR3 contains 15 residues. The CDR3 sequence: CASGPGTGGGETQYF. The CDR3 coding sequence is TGTGCTAGTGGACCCGGGACAGGGGGCGGAGAGACCCAGTACTTC.

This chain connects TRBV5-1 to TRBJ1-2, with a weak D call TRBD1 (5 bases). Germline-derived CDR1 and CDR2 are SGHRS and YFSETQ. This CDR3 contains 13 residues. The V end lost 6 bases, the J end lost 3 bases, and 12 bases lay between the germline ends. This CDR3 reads CASNTGGDYGYTF. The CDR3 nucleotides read TGCGCCAGCAATACAGGAGGGGACTATGGCTACACCTTC.

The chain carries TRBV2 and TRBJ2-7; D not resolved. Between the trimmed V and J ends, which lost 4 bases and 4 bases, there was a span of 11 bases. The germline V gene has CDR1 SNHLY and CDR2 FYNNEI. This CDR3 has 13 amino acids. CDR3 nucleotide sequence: TGTGCCAGCAGTGCCGGACGGCAATACGAGCAGTACTTC. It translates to CASSAGRQYEQYF.

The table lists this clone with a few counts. CDR3 sequence (DNA): TGTGCCAGCAGTTTAAAAAATGAGCAGTTCTTC. As protein: CASSLKNEQFF. The J gene is TRBJ2-1, the V gene TRBV6-5; D is undetermined. V dropped 4 bases and J dropped 7 bases, with 5 bases sitting between them. The germline gives CDR1 MNHEY, CDR2 SVGAGI. The CDR3 runs to 11 residues.

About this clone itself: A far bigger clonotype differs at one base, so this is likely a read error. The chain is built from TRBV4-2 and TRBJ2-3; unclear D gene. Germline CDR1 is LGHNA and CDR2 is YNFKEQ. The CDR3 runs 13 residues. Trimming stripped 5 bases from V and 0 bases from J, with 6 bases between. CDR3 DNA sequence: TGTGCCAGCAGCTCCTACAGCACAGATACGCAGTATTTT. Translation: CASSSYSTDTQYF.

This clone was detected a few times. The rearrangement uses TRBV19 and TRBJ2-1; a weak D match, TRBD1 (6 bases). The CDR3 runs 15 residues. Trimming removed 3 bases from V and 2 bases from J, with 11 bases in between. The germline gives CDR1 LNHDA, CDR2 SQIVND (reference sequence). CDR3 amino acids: CASSISGVPYNEQFF. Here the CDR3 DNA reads TGTGCCAGTAGTATTTCAGGGGTGCCCTACAATGAGCAGTTCTTC.

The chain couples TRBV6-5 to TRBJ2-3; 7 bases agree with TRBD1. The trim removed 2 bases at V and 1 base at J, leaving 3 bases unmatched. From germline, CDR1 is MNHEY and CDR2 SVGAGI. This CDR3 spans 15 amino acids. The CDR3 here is CASSYDGTGTDTQYF. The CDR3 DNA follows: TGTGCCAGCAGTTACGATGGGACAGGCACAGATACGCAGTATTTT.

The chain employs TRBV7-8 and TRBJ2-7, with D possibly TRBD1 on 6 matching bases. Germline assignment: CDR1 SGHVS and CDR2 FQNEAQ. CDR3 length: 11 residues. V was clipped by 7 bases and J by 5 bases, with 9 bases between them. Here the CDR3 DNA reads TGTGCCAGCACGTCAGGGGACGAGCAGTACTTC. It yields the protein CASTSGDEQYF.

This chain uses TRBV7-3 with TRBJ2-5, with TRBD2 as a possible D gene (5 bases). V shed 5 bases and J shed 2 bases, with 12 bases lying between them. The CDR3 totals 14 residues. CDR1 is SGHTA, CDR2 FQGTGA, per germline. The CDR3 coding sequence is TGTGCCAGCAGCCGCCGGGGATATCAAGAGACCCAGTACTTC. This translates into CASSRRGYQETQYF.

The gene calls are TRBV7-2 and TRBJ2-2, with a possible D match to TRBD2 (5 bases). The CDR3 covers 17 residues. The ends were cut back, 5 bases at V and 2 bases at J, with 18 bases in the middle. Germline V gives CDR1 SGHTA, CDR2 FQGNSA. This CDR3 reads CASSTTGLLLNTGELFF. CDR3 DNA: TGTGCCAGCAGCACAACCGGACTTTTACTAAACACCGGGGAGCTGTTTTTT.

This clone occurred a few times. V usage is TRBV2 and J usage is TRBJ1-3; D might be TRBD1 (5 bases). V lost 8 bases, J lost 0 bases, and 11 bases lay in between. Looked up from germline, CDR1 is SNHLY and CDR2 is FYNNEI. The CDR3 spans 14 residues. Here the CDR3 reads CASSPGGSGNTIYF. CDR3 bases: TGTGCCAGCTCCCCCGGGGGCTCTGGAAACACCATATATTTT. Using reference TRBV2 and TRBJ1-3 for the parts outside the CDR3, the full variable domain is EPEVTQTPSHQVTQMGQEVILRCVPISNHLYFYWYRQILGQKVEFLVSFYNNEISEKSEIFDDQFSVERPDGSNFTLKIRSTKLEDSAMYFCASSPGGSGNTIYFGEGSWLTVV.

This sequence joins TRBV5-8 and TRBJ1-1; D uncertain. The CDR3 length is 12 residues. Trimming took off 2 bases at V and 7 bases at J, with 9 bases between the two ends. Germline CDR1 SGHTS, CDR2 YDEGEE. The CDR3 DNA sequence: TGTGCCAGCAGCTTTCGGTCAGGTGAAGCTTTCTTT. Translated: CASSFRSGEAFF.

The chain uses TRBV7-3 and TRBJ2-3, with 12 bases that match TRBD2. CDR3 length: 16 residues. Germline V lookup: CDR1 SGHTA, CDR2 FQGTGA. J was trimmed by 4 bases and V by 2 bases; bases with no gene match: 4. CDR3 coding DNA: TGTGCCAGCAGCTTAGGACTAGCGGGGAAGGCAGATACGCAGTATTTT. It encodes CASSLGLAGKADTQYF.

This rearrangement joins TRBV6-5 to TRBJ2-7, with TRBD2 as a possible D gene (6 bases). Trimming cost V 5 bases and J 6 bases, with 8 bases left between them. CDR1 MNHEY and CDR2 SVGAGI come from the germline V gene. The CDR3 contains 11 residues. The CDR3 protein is CASSGGGEQYV. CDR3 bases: TGTGCCAGCAGTGGGGGAGGCGAGCAGTACGTC.

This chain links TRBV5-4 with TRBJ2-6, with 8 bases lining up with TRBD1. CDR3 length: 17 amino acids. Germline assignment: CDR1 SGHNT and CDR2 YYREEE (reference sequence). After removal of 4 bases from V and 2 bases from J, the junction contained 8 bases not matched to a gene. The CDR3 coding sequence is TGTGCCAGCAGCCCTGGACAGGGTACTACTGGGGCCAACGTCCTGACTTTC. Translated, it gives CASSPGQGTTGANVLTF.

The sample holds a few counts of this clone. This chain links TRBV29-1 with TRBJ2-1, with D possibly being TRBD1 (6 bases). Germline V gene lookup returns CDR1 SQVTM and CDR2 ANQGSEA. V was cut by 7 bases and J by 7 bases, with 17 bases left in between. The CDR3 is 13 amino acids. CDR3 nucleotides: TGCAGCGAATCACAGGGAACGTCAAATGAGCAGTTCTTC. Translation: CSESQGTSNEQFF.

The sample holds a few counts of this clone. CDR3 in DNA: TGCGCCAGCAGCGCAAGGACGCGGGACACTGAAGCTTTCTTT. Translating it yields CASSARTRDTEAFF. The chain couples TRBV4-1 to TRBJ1-1, with D hard to call. The CDR3 contains 14 residues. In germline, CDR1 is MGHRA, CDR2 YSYEKL. The V and J ends lost 5 bases and 3 bases respectively, with 13 bases between them.

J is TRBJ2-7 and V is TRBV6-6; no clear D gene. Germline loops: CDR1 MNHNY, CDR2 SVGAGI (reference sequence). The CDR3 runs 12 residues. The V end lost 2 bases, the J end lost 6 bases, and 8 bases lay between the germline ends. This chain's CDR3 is CASSYKASEQYF. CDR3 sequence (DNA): TGTGCCAGCAGTTACAAGGCGTCCGAGCAGTACTTC.

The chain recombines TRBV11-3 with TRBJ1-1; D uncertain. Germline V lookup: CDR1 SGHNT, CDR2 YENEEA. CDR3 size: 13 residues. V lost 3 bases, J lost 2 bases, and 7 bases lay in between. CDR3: CASSFSRNTEAFF. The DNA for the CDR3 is TGTGCCAGCAGCTTTTCCAGAAACACTGAAGCTTTCTTT.

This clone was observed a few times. The CDR3 is CAISPGTGGSYEQYV. The CDR3 coding sequence is TGTGCCATCAGCCCCGGGACAGGGGGTTCCTACGAGCAGTACGTC. This chain joins TRBV10-3 and TRBJ2-7, with 11 bases identical to TRBD1. This CDR3 has 15 residues. Per germline, CDR1 ENHRY and CDR2 SYGVKD. V trimming: 6 bases; J trimming: 1 base; junction bases outside the gene matches: 5.

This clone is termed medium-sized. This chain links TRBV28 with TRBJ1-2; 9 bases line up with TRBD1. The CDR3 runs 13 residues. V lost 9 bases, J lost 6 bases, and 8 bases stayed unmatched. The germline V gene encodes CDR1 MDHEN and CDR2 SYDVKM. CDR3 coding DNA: TGTGCCAGTCTCGCCGGGACAGGGAATGGCTACACCTTC. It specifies CASLAGTGNGYTF.

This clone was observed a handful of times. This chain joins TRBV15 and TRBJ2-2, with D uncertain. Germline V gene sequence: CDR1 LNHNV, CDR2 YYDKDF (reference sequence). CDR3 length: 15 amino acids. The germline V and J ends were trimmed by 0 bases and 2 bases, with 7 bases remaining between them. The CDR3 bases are TGTGCCACCAGCAGAGATAAGTTCAACACCGGGGAGCTGTTTTTT. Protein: CATSRDKFNTGELFF.

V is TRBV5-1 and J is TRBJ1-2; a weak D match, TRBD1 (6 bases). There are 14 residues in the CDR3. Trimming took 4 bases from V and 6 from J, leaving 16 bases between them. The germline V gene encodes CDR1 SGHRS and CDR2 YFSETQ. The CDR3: CASSPGTSGDGYTF. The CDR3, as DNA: TGCGCCAGCAGCCCCGGGACCTCAGGGGATGGCTACACCTTC.

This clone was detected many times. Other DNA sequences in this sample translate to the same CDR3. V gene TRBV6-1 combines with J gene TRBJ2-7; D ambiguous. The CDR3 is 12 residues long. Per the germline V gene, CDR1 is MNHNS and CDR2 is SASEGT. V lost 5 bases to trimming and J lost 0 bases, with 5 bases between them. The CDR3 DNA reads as TGTGCCAGCAGTTCGAGCTCCTACGAGCAGTACGTC. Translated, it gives CASSSSSYEQYV.

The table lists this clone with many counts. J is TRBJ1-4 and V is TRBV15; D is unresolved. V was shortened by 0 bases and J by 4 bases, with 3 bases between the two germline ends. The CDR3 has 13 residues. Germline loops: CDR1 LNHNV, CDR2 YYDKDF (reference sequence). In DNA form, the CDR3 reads TGTGCCACCAGCAGAGAGAATAATGAAAAACTGTTTTTT. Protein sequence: CATSRENNEKLFF. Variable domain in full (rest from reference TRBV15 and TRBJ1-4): DAMVIQNPRYQVTQFGKPVTLSCSQTLNHNVMYWYQQKSSQAPKLLFHYYDKDFNNEADTPDNFQSRRPNTSFCFLDIRSPGLGDTAMYLCATSRENNEKLFFGSGTQLSVL.